This is a list of T cell receptor beta chains from one sample in a study of CD4+ T cells in melanoma. TCRdb's copy holds only in-frame clones and misses some; the assay was immunoSEQ multiplex PCR. This table has about 140,000 clones, approximately 91% appearing once. The source of these receptors is a human donor with melanoma. CDR3s include the opening cysteine and the closing phenylalanine or tryptophan. The D gene is left open where the match is weak. Clone size is stated in some rows and not others, as once, few, many or a class when expanded.

d_call	v_call	j_call	clone_size	cdr3_aa	cdr3_nt
TRBD2	TRBV6-6	TRBJ2-3	.	CASSYSGLAGDTQYF	TGTGCCAGCAGTTACTCGGGACTAGCGGGAGATACGCAGTATTTT
.	TRBV6-1	TRBJ2-4	.	CATRPRPLDRYIQYF	TGTGCCACCCGCCCCCGCCCGCTGGATCGGTACATTCAGTACTTC
.	TRBV5-1	TRBJ2-2	.	CASSTGATGELFF	TGCGCCAGCAGCACAGGTGCCACCGGGGAGCTGTTTTTT
.	TRBV4-2	TRBJ2-3	.	CASSQPLAGADTQYF	TGTGCCAGCAGCCAACCGCTTGCCGGGGCAGATACGCAGTATTTT
.	TRBV2	TRBJ1-5	.	CASSDSLGQPQHF	TGTGCCAGCAGTGATTCGCTGGGTCAGCCCCAGCATTTT
.	TRBV5-1	TRBJ2-5	.	CASSLSSPGEETQYF	TGCGCCAGCAGCTTGTCATCCCCAGGGGAAGAAACCCAGTACTTC
TRBD2	TRBV4-1	TRBJ2-7	.	CASSQVFGTRGRYEQYF	TGCGCCAGCAGCCAAGTCTTCGGGACTAGGGGTCGGTACGAGCAGTACTTC
.	TRBV6-5	TRBJ1-3	.	CASSYSNAPAGNTIYF	TGTGCCAGCAGTTACTCGAATGCCCCGGCTGGAAACACCATATATTTT
TRBD1	TRBV27	TRBJ2-7	.	CASSGTARTEQYF	TGTGCCAGCAGTGGGACAGCTAGAACCGAGCAGTACTTC
.	TRBV20-1	TRBJ2-5	.	CSARISETQYF	TGCAGTGCTAGGATTTCCGAGACCCAGTACTTC
.	TRBV5-1	TRBJ2-3	.	CASRTGRPSTDTQYF	TGCGCCAGCAGGACAGGCCGCCCTAGCACAGATACGCAGTATTTT
TRBD1	TRBV5-1	TRBJ2-7	.	CASSSGTAAYEQYF	TGCGCCAGCAGCTCCGGGACAGCCGCCTACGAGCAGTACTTC
TRBD1	TRBV5-1	TRBJ1-6	.	CASSTGQETSPLHF	TGCGCCAGCAGCACGGGACAGGAGACTTCACCCCTCCACTTT
TRBD2	TRBV5-1	TRBJ2-3	.	CASSSGLAVSTDTQYF	TGCGCCAGCAGCTCGGGACTAGCGGTTAGCACAGATACGCAGTATTTT
TRBD1	TRBV29-1	TRBJ2-1	.	CSVGDSSYNEQFF	TGCAGCGTGGGGGACAGCTCCTACAATGAGCAGTTCTTC
TRBD2	TRBV15	TRBJ2-7	.	CATSSVLAGATEQYF	TGTGCCACCAGCAGCGTCCTAGCGGGGGCTACGGAGCAGTACTTC
TRBD1	TRBV6-5	TRBJ2-5	.	CASSYSGTGQETQYF	TGTGCCAGCAGTTACTCAGGGACAGGTCAAGAGACCCAGTACTTC
.	TRBV5-1	TRBJ1-4	.	CASTLSSTNEKLFF	TGCGCCAGCACTTTATCCTCAACTAATGAAAAACTGTTTTTT
.	TRBV5-1	TRBJ2-5	.	CASSWMGGESETQYF	TGCGCCAGCAGCTGGATGGGTGGGGAATCGGAGACCCAGTACTTC
.	TRBV5-8	TRBJ1-5	.	CASSRGIGEVSNQPQHF	TGTGCCAGCAGCCGGGGTATAGGGGAGGTTAGCAATCAGCCCCAGCATTTT
TRBD1	TRBV29-1	TRBJ1-6	.	CSAGDRVNSPLHF	TGCAGCGCTGGGGACAGGGTAAATTCACCCCTCCACTTT
.	TRBV4-1	TRBJ2-3	.	CASSPSKGRGTDTQYF	TGCGCCAGCAGCCCTTCAAAAGGGCGGGGCACAGATACGCAGTATTTT
.	TRBV19	TRBJ1-1	.	CASSIRENTEAFF	TGTGCCAGTAGTATCCGAGAGAACACTGAAGCTTTCTTT
.	TRBV5-1	TRBJ2-7	once	CASSLADPSGDHEQYF	TGCGCCAGCAGCTTGGCGGATCCATCCGGGGACCACGAGCAGTACTTC
.	TRBV7-9	TRBJ2-3	.	CASSFGAGAGDTQYF	TGTGCCAGCAGCTTTGGGGCAGGGGCAGGAGATACGCAGTATTTT
TRBD1	TRBV18	TRBJ2-1	.	CASSPRQGGSYNEQFF	TGTGCCAGCTCACCGAGACAGGGTGGCTCCTACAATGAGCAGTTCTTC
.	TRBV7-3	TRBJ2-3	.	CASSPYLAFGTQYF	TGTGCCAGCAGCCCCTACCTAGCTTTCGGTACGCAGTATTTT
TRBD1	TRBV27	TRBJ2-7	.	CASTKRTGENYEQYF	TGTGCCAGCACCAAACGGACAGGGGAGAACTACGAGCAGTACTTC
.	TRBV2	TRBJ2-5	.	CASSGGAAGETQYF	TGTGCCAGCAGTGGGGGTGCCGCAGGGGAGACCCAGTACTTC
.	TRBV5-6	TRBJ1-2	.	CASSRTAIYGYTF	TGTGCCAGCAGCCGGACAGCCATCTATGGCTACACCTTC
TRBD2	TRBV5-6	TRBJ2-7	.	CASSPGPATSRLYEQYF	TGTGCCAGCAGCCCCGGTCCCGCGACTAGCCGTCTTTACGAGCAGTACTTC
.	TRBV30	TRBJ1-1	.	CAWRRWTGGFLGTEAFF	TGTGCCTGGAGGCGCTGGACGGGGGGTTTCTTGGGCACTGAAGCTTTCTTT
TRBD1	TRBV7-9	TRBJ1-1	.	CASSFEGAYTEAFF	TGTGCCAGCAGCTTTGAGGGGGCGTACACTGAAGCTTTCTTT
TRBD1	TRBV28	TRBJ2-7	.	CASRPTGARDEQYF	TGTGCCAGCAGGCCGACAGGGGCACGGGACGAGCAGTACTTC
TRBD1	TRBV5-4	TRBJ2-3	.	CASSFGQGVGTDTQYF	TGTGCCAGCAGCTTCGGACAGGGGGTGGGCACAGATACGCAGTATTTT
TRBD2	TRBV19	TRBJ2-5	.	CATSSLGGETQYF	TGTGCCACCAGTTCTCTGGGAGGGGAGACCCAGTACTTC
.	TRBV6-6	TRBJ1-4	once	CASSFQPGVNEKLFF	TGTGCCAGCAGTTTCCAACCAGGGGTTAATGAAAAACTGTTTTTT
.	TRBV5-1	TRBJ2-7	once	CASSEGGTSSYEQYF	TGCGCCAGCAGCGAGGGGGGGACGAGCTCCTACGAGCAGTACTTC